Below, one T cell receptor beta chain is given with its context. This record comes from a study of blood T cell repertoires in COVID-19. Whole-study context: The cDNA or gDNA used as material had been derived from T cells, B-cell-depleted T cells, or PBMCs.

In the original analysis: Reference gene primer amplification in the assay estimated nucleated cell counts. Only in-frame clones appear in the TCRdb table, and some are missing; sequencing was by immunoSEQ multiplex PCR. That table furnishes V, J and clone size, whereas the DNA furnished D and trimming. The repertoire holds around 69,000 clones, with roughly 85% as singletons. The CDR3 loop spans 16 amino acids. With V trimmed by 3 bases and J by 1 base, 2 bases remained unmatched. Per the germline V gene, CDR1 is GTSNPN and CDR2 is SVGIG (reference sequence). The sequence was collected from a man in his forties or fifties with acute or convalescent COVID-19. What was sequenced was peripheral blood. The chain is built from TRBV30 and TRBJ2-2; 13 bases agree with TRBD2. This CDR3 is CAWSRLAGGNTGELFF. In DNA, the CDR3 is TGTGCCTGGAGCCGACTAGCGGGGGGGAACACCGGGGAGCTGTTTTTT. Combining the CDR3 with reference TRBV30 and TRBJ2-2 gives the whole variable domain SQTIHQWPATLVQPVGSPLSLECTVEGTSNPNLYWYRQAAGRGLQLLFYSVGIGQISSEVPQNLSASRPQDRQFILSSKKLLLSDSGFYLCAWSRLAGGNTGELFFGEGSRLTVL.